The present entry profiles one TCR beta chain with its context. Its antigen is unidentified. This sample was taken from a study of cytotoxic CD8 clonotypes in ibrutinib-treated CLL. For the study at large: Researchers reported 11 relapsed/refractory and about 15 treatment-naive patients, roughly 17 of them IGHV unmutated. After a median of about 62 months, about 14 patients stayed remitted and roughly 12 progressed; responses had been partial in about 24 and complete in 2. After a median around 12 months on treatment (6 to 36), response samples were drawn.

Germline values: CDR1 LNHDA, CDR2 SQIVND (reference sequence). This CDR3 region has 16 residues. V lost 4 bases to trimming and J lost 3 bases; unmatched junction nucleotides: 6. Sequencing was performed with immunoSEQ multiplex PCR; in TCRdb, only in-frame clones are kept and a portion is missing. There are 200,000 or so clones in the sample; about four fifths occur only once, and roughly 10% lies in the top ten. Study-level findings and limits: Contraction or stability on treatment was seen for public clonotypes, which were uncommon.

Sequencing used PBMCs, obtained after 12 months of ibrutinib treatment. The V and J genes are TRBV19 and TRBJ2-2, with 9 positions matching TRBD2. This receptor was taken from a human donor with chronic lymphocytic leukemia. The CDR3 DNA reads TGTGCCAGTAGTAGGAGCGGGGGGATATACACCGGGGAGCTGTTTTTT. The encoded protein is CASSRSGGIYTGELFF.